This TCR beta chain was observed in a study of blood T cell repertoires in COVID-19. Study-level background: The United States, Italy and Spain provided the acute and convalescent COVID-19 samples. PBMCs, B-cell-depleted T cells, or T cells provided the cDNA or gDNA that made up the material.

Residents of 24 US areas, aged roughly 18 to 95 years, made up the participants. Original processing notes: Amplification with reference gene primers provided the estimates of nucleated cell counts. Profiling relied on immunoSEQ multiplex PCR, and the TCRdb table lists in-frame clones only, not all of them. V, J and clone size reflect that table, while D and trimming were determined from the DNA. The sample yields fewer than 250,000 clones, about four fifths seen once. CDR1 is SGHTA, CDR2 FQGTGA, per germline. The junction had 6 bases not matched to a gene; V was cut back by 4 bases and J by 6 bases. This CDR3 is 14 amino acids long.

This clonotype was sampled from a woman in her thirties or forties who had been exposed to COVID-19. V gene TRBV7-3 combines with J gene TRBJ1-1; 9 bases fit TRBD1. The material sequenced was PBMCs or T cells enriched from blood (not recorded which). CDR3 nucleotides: TGTGCCAGCAGCTCAACAGGGGGCAAGGCTGAAGCTTTCTTT. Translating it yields CASSSTGGKAEAFF.